This entry lists 16 T cell receptor beta chains sequenced from one sample in a study of Ad26.COV2.S vaccination and SARS-CoV-2 variants. Assay used: immunoSEQ multiplex PCR; TCRdb lists only in-frame clones, some missing. The top ten clones hold about 3.5% of a sample with roughly 380,000 clones, around nine tenths of them seen once. Treatment meaning: 19 received Ad26.COV2.S at low or high dose, single or two shots; 5 received placebo; per-sample allocation not given. Sample collection was performed on day 63 after the first vaccine or placebo injection. Sequences were derived from peripheral blood, sampled in a trial of Ad26.COV2.S vaccine versus placebo. Receptors were obtained from a person aged 18-65 years who received the Ad26.COV2.S COVID-19 vaccine or a placebo.

There are a few counts of this clone. The identical CDR3 is also encoded by other nucleotide sequences in the sample. This chain joins TRBV20-1 and TRBJ1-1; unclear D gene. Per germline, CDR1 DFQATT and CDR2 SNEGSKA (reference sequence). V lost 1 base and J lost 0, with 0 bases in between. The CDR3 has 11 residues. CDR3 sequence: CSARVNTEAFF. In DNA form, the CDR3 reads TGCAGTGCTAGAGTGAACACTGAAGCTTTCTTT.

Note on this clone: This could be a read error, since a much larger clone is one nucleotide away. V gene TRBV19 combines with J gene TRBJ1-5; 7 bases map to TRBD1. CDR3 length: 13 amino acids. Germline V CDR1 and CDR2: LNHDA, SQIVND (reference sequence). V was clipped by 5 bases and J by 4 bases; unmatched bases: 2. The CDR3 region has the DNA TGTGCCAGTAGTGAACAGGGGAATCAGCCCCAGCATTTT. Translating it yields CASSEQGNQPQHF. The full variable domain, in which reference TRBV19 and TRBJ1-5 provide the parts outside the CDR3, is DGGITQSPKYLFRKEGQNVTLSCEQNLNHDAMYWYRQDPGQGLRLIYYSQIVNDFQKGDIAEGYSVSREKKESFPLTVTSAQKNPTAFYLCASSEQGNQPQHFGDGTRLSIL.

The CDR3 nucleotides read TGCGCCAGCAGCCAAGATTTCCAGGGGGCCAGTGAGCAGTTCTTC. The encoded protein is CASSQDFQGASEQFF. The chain couples TRBV4-3 to TRBJ2-1, with 8 bases matching TRBD1. The CDR3 is 15 residues long. V gave up 0 bases and J gave up 9 bases; unmatched junction bases: 7. The V gene's germline CDR1 is LGHNA and CDR2 YSLEER.

The chain employs TRBV19 and TRBJ1-5, with a tentative D call TRBD1 (5 bases). CDR3 length equals 18 residues. V lost 0 bases and J 8 bases, leaving 23 bases between the germline ends. The germline gives CDR1 LNHDA, CDR2 SQIVND (reference sequence). The CDR3 here is CASSIEAHQGLGSKPQHF. The CDR3 bases are TGTGCCAGTAGTATAGAGGCACACCAGGGTTTGGGGTCGAAGCCCCAGCATTTT.

This chain links TRBV12-5 with TRBJ1-6; D not resolved. In germline, CDR1 is LGHNT, CDR2 FRNRAP. This CDR3 spans 17 amino acids. Between the trimmed V and J ends, which lost 0 bases and 0 bases, there was a span of 9 bases. The chain's CDR3 is CASGLVLVSSYNSPLHF. CDR3 coding DNA: TGTGCTAGTGGTTTGGTACTAGTGAGCTCCTATAATTCACCCCTCCACTTT.

The chain combines TRBV15 with TRBJ2-1; D remains unclear. V was trimmed by 0 bases and J by 4 bases, leaving 10 bases between them. The CDR3 has 15 amino acids. Germline V gene data show CDR1 as LNHNV and CDR2 as YYDKDF (reference sequence). The DNA for the CDR3 is TGTGCCACCAGCAGAGATCCGTGGGCTTACAATGAGCAGTTCTTC. The encoded protein is CATSRDPWAYNEQFF.

As DNA, the CDR3 is TGCGCCAGCAGCCGTAAAAAGGGACAGCCTAGCTCCTACAATGAGCAGTTCTTC. Amino acid sequence: CASSRKKGQPSSYNEQFF. This rearrangement joins TRBV4-3 to TRBJ2-1; 7 nucleotides align to TRBD1. The trim removed 4 bases at V and 0 bases at J, leaving 12 bases unmatched. The CDR3 contains 18 residues. Germline loops: CDR1 LGHNA, CDR2 YSLEER.

V gene TRBV28 combines with J gene TRBJ2-2; a possible D gene is TRBD2 (5 bases). The CDR3 is 15 residues long. CDR1 MDHEN and CDR2 SYDVKM come from the germline V gene. The V end was cut by 6 bases, the J end by 0 bases, with 11 bases between. CDR3 residues: CASRAGGANTGELFF. CDR3 bases: TGTGCCAGCAGGGCGGGCGGTGCGAACACCGGGGAGCTGTTTTTT.

This sequence joins TRBV7-3 and TRBJ2-1, with 14 bases aligning to TRBD2. The CDR3 is 15 residues long. J gave up 7 bases and V 4 bases, and 3 bases lay outside the gene matches. Per germline, CDR1 SGHTA and CDR2 FQGTGA. In nucleotides, the CDR3 is TGTGCCAGCAGCTACGGGACTAGCGGGGGAAATGAGCAGTTCTTC. It specifies CASSYGTSGGNEQFF.

Turning to this clone: Other nucleotide sequences from this sample produce the same CDR3. This chain's CDR3 is CASSQATGNYEQYF. The CDR3 DNA follows: TGCGCCAGCAGCCAAGCTACGGGAAACTACGAGCAGTACTTC. The rearrangement links TRBV4-3 to TRBJ2-7, with D possibly matching TRBD2 (5 bases). V lost 1 base, J lost 3 bases, and 10 bases lay in between. The CDR3 has 14 amino acids. Germline CDR1 reads LGHNA; CDR2 reads YSLEER.

V gene TRBV29-1 combines with J gene TRBJ1-2; 7 bases are shared with TRBD1. CDR1 and CDR2 (germline): SQVTM, ANQGSEA. The CDR3 has 13 residues. The V and J ends lost 0 bases and 8 bases, in that order; junction bases with no gene match: 6. CDR3 nucleotide sequence: TGCAGCGTTGAAGATCAACAGGGGTGGGGCTACACCTTC. Translated, it gives CSVEDQQGWGYTF.

This chain links TRBV9 with TRBJ2-5, with 8 bases aligning to TRBD1. Germline CDR1 is SGDLS and CDR2 is YYNGEE. CDR3 length: 15 amino acids. Trimming took 1 base from V and 5 from J; bases not matched to a gene: 7. CDR3 sequence reads: CASSVLAGGRETQYF. The CDR3 DNA reads TGTGCCAGCAGCGTACTGGCAGGGGGCCGGGAGACCCAGTACTTC.

The chain employs TRBV7-2 and TRBJ1-5; D call uncertain. This CDR3 is built from 13 residues. From germline, CDR1 is SGHTA and CDR2 FQGNSA. The V gene lost 1 base and the J gene lost 9 bases, with 10 bases spanning the gap. CDR3: CASSLEPLGPQHF. The CDR3 DNA follows: TGTGCCAGCAGCTTAGAACCCCTCGGGCCCCAGCATTTT.

V usage is TRBV5-8 and J usage is TRBJ2-1; either TRBD1 or TRBD2 may supply D (5 bases each). Germline assignment: CDR1 SGHTS and CDR2 YDEGEE. V lost 0 bases, J lost 4 bases, and 14 bases lay in between. This CDR3 comprises 16 residues. DNA of the CDR3: TGTGCCAGCAGCTTGGGATCCGGGACCAATTACAATGAGCAGTTCTTC. Translation: CASSLGSGTNYNEQFF.

The rearrangement links TRBV9 to TRBJ1-3; a weak D match, TRBD1 (6 bases). The V and J ends lost 0 bases and 7 bases respectively, with 17 bases between them. CDR1 SGDLS and CDR2 YYNGEE come from the germline V gene. CDR3 length: 16 residues. In nucleotides, the CDR3 is TGTGCCAGCAGCGTAGCAGGGACAACGGCCCCCAACACCATATATTTT. Protein: CASSVAGTTAPNTIYF.

This clone has only one observation. CDR3 amino acids: CASSEQGGSTEAFF. CDR3 coding DNA: TGTGCCAGCAGTGAACAGGGCGGATCCACTGAAGCTTTCTTT. This chain uses TRBV6-1 with TRBJ1-1, with D maybe TRBD1 (5 bases). CDR1 is MNHNS and CDR2 is SASEGT in the germline V gene. The CDR3 is made up of 14 amino acids. Between the trimmed V and J ends, which lost 2 bases and 4 bases, there was a span of 11 bases.